This TCR beta chain was recovered during a study of response to subunit inactivated influenza vaccine (dated by TCRdb to 2016 to 2019). Context from the whole study: To follow how T cells responded to a trivalent subunit inactivated influenza vaccine, the researchers relied on deep quantitative profiling of the T cell receptor repertoire. The paper's findings and limits, for the study overall: The authors proposed that each seasonal influenza vaccination may bring in only a limited number of new T cells.

As for this clonotype: No antigen is known for it. No qualities accompany the bases; no much larger clone lies one base away.

Measured from the cysteine to the phenylalanine, the CDR3 is 16 residues long. Only CDR3 DNA is held: 48 bases, read in frame from base 1. As encoded in the germline V gene, CDR1 is SGHVS while CDR2 is FQNEAQ. Relative to germline, V is 1 base shorter and J is 0 bases shorter, with 10 bases between their ends. Library generation was performed with RT-PCR. Reads for this sample came from an Illumina HiSeq 2500. The public reads were quality trimmed at Q25 with fastp and then assembled into clones with MiXCR by TCRdb, keeping productive beta chains. CDR3 protein sequences are deduplicated, and each keeps its most common genes and DNA. For this sample there are 150,000 to 200,000 distinct CDR3 sequences; approximately 12% appear just once. The ten largest account for roughly 29% of the sample. The sample was also linked to a second study, of T cells expressing NK-cell markers. The second study's paper adds: TCR beta cDNA libraries were made by 5'RACE template switching that added a universal primer site and unique molecular identifiers. Three sorted T-cell subsets (CD3+CD56+NKG2C+, CD3+CD56+NKG2C- and CD3+CD56-NKG2C+) from seven to nine donors had their TCR beta-chain repertoires profiled. Among the eight sequenced donors, only one was HCMV-seronegative, while the other seven were HCMV-seropositive. To restrict sorting to alphabetaTCR-expressing T cells, an anti-gammadeltaTCR antibody was added in several experiments. In six donors, the dominant CD3+CD56+NKG2C+ clonotypes were found to rank among the top 10 CD8+ clonotypes and to make up 1.0-7.0% of CD8+ T cells. Those dominant clonotypes were again the most abundant among CD3+CD56-NKG2C+ cells in a handful of donors, at roughly 25-65%. It remained unclear whether the expanded NKG2C-expressing T cell clones were specific for HCMV antigens. Randomly selected healthy volunteers, three men and five women, were used as the eight sequenced donors. A commercial ELISA kit detecting HCMV-specific IgG in serum was used to determine HCMV serostatus. Peripheral blood mononuclear cells were isolated from blood by Ficoll density gradient centrifugation. CD4+ and CD8+ T cells were isolated from PBMC by magnetic immunoseparation with Miltenyi isolation kits. Synthesis of cDNA was primed from the TCR beta constant segment and was followed by two consecutive PCR amplification steps. Sequencing of the libraries produced 2 x 150 bp reads on Illumina HiSeq 2000/2500, MiSeq or NextSeq. MIGEC handled demultiplexing of the reads and grouping by UMI, while MiTCR was used to assemble and quantify clonotypes. To exclude erroneous sequences, any TCR cDNA sequence not supported by at least two reads was discarded. The tcR package was used for downstream repertoire analysis, and clonotypes were matched between fractions using CDR3 nucleotide sequence together with V segment. Antigen specificity was annotated against VDJdb with VDJmatch, allowing one amino acid substitution in CDR3.

The starting material was CD8+ T cells sorted from PBMCs, obtained about 13 days after vaccination. The rearranged chain carries TRBV7-8 and TRBJ2-4; the D gene could be TRBD1 or TRBD2, each one agreeing over 5 bases. This clonotype was sampled from a man aged 45 to 65 who received an inactivated influenza vaccine. Donor details come from another sample of the same person, matched by shared clones. The CDR3 protein is CASSLVGTLAKNIQYF. The sequenced DNA: TGTGCCAGCAGCTTAGTCGGGACCCTAGCCAAAAACATTCAGTACTTC.